Here is one T cell receptor beta chain with its context. The data belong to a study of beta chain features in type 1 diabetes. The CDR3 has 14 amino acids. The germline V gene encodes CDR1 MRHNA and CDR2 SNTAGT. The V gene end was trimmed by 6 bases and the J gene end by 1 base; junction bases not matched to a gene: 2. What was sequenced were expressed TCRB transcripts, since all of the isolated RNA had been reverse transcribed. Repertoires were generated with immunoSEQ multiplex PCR, while TCRdb's copy carries only in-frame clones and drops some. The sample includes about 140,000 clones, about a tenth of them seen just once.

The TCR was taken from a woman aged 40 to 50 in good health. The sample taken for sequencing was central memory CD4+ T cells from blood. The V and J genes are TRBV6-4 and TRBJ1-1, with 10 bases matching TRBD1. The DNA for the CDR3 is TGTGCCAGCAGAGGACAGGGGGAGAACACTGAAGCTTTCTTT. Translating it yields CASRGQGENTEAFF.